This TCR beta chain was profiled in a study of T cells in Graves' hyperthyroidism and ophthalmopathy. About the research overall: Initial diagnosis, before any treatment, was when peripheral blood was collected. Study observations and caveats: Within blood appeared most thyroid clonotypes that had expanded above 0.001.

Regions amplified from RNA transcripts were the TCR beta CDR3 regions. A set of HTBI primers served as the primers for a first-round RT-PCR of the TCR CDR3. TCRdb re-called the multiplex PCR reads through MiXCR, storing one row per CDR3 protein. Of fewer than 300,000 distinct CDR3 sequences in the sample, around 15% are singletons; the top ten hold under 35%. Sampled blood dates from first hyperthyroidism diagnosis, and it precedes any ophthalmopathy symptoms. It was 10 ml of fresh peripheral blood that supplied the PBMCs. This clonotype was observed at least ten times. Antigen specificity is unknown. Germline-derived CDR1 and CDR2 are SGHRS and YFSETQ. The CDR3 has 13 amino acids. V lost 6 bases to trimming and J lost 0 bases, with 7 bases between them.

The source material was blood. The clonotype originates from a woman aged 50 to 60 with Graves' hyperthyroidism that later progressed to Graves' ophthalmopathy. V is TRBV5-1 and J is TRBJ2-1, with D hard to call. The CDR3 here is CASKRGSYNEQFF. CDR3 DNA: TGCGCCAGCAAACGCGGCTCCTACAATGAGCAGTTCTTC.